The next 27 T cell receptor beta chains were all read from a single sample in a study of cytotoxic CD8 clonotypes in ibrutinib-treated CLL. The table came from immunoSEQ multiplex PCR; TCRdb's copy has only in-frame clones and leaves some out. The sample holds some 350,000 clones, 67% seen once. This specimen was PBMCs, taken after 36 months of ibrutinib treatment. The receptors stem from a human donor with chronic lymphocytic leukemia.

The rearrangement links TRBV5-6 to TRBJ2-5; D unclear. In germline, CDR1 is SGHDT, CDR2 YYEEEE. The CDR3 loop spans 17 amino acids. V gave up 4 bases and J gave up 2 bases, with 21 bases separating them. CDR3 coding DNA: TGTGCCAGCAGCCCTCGCAGGAAAAGTAGGGCTCAAGAGACCCAGTACTTC. It codes for CASSPRRKSRAQETQYF.

The rearrangement links TRBV9 to TRBJ2-5; no reliable D call. Germline V CDR1 and CDR2: SGDLS, YYNGEE. CDR3 length equals 14 residues. Trimming cost V 4 bases and J 2 bases, with 12 bases left between them. The CDR3, as DNA: TGTGCCAGCAGCCCCGGACGGATACAAGAGACCCAGTACTTC. Its translation: CASSPGRIQETQYF.

The V and J genes are TRBV6-5 and TRBJ1-5; no clear D. The CDR3 sequence is 13 residues long. Germline values: CDR1 MNHEY, CDR2 SVGAGI. Trimming cost V 6 bases and J 6 bases, with 12 bases left between them. The CDR3 reads CASSPRGRQPQHF. The DNA of the CDR3 is TGTGCCAGCAGCCCAAGAGGGCGTCAGCCCCAGCATTTT.

The chain has TRBV28 and TRBJ1-5, with D possibly TRBD1 on 6 matching bases. V was shortened by 7 bases and J by 4 bases, with 20 bases between the two germline ends. Per the germline V gene, CDR1 is MDHEN and CDR2 is SYDVKM. The CDR3 extends over 16 amino acids. The CDR3 spells CASKAPLRGRNQPQHF. DNA of the CDR3: TGTGCCAGCAAGGCCCCTCTCAGGGGAAGGAATCAGCCCCAGCATTTT.

V and J are TRBV7-2 and TRBJ1-2; D may be TRBD1 (6 bases). CDR3 length equals 15 residues. Deletions cut 6 bases from V and 7 bases from J, with 21 bases between. The germline V gene encodes CDR1 SGHTA and CDR2 FQGNSA. Here the CDR3 reads CASRISRGPQSGYTF. The CDR3 nucleotides read TGTGCCAGCAGGATCTCCAGGGGCCCCCAGAGTGGCTACACCTTC.

In its sample, this clone was seen a few times. The rearrangement uses TRBV6-1 and TRBJ2-7; D uncertain. Trimming pared 4 bases from V and 3 bases from J, leaving 7 bases between. Looked up from germline, CDR1 is MNHNS and CDR2 is SASEGT. This CDR3 has 12 residues. CDR3 amino acids: CASSANSYEQYF. Here the CDR3 DNA reads TGTGCCAGCAGTGCTAACAGCTACGAGCAGTACTTC.

This rearrangement joins TRBV6-5 to TRBJ1-2, with TRBD1 identical over 8 bases. V trimming: 4 bases; J trimming: 6 bases; junction bases outside the gene matches: 7. CDR3 size: 14 residues. Germline-derived CDR1 and CDR2 are MNHEY and SVGAGI. The CDR3 DNA reads TGTGCCAGCAGTTTCATTCGGACAGGGAATGGCTACACCTTC. This translates into CASSFIRTGNGYTF.

The chain employs TRBV7-2 and TRBJ1-5; D call uncertain. The V and J ends lost 5 bases and 3 bases respectively, with 8 bases between them. This CDR3 contains 13 residues. Germline values: CDR1 SGHTA, CDR2 FQGNSA. The CDR3 DNA reads TGTGCCAGCAGCCAAGGAGTCAATCAGCCCCAGCATTTT. Translating it yields CASSQGVNQPQHF.

V is TRBV18 and J is TRBJ1-1; 7 bases line up with TRBD1. J lost 0 bases, V lost 6 bases, and 4 bases had no gene match. The CDR3 covers 14 residues. Germline V CDR1 and CDR2: KGHSH, LQKENI. The chain's CDR3 is CASSRDRVNTEAFF. The CDR3 region has the DNA TGTGCCAGCTCGCGAGACAGGGTGAACACTGAAGCTTTCTTT.

This chain links TRBV9 with TRBJ2-3; D may be TRBD1 (5 bases). Germline V gene lookup returns CDR1 SGDLS and CDR2 YYNGEE. Trimming pared 3 bases from V and 2 bases from J, leaving 16 bases between. The CDR3 spans 16 residues. Written as DNA, the CDR3 is TGTGCCAGCAGCGGGAGTAGGGGCTATCACACAGATACGCAGTATTTT. This sequence encodes CASSGSRGYHTDTQYF.

This clone was picked up a small number of times. This chain links TRBV27 with TRBJ2-1; D is perhaps TRBD2 (6 bases). The germline CDR1 and CDR2 sequences are MNHEY and SMNVEV (reference sequence). Trimming left V 0 bases short and J 0 bases short, with 9 bases between. CDR3 length equals 16 residues. CDR3 amino acids: CASSLSLAPSYNEQFF. In nucleotides, the CDR3 is TGTGCCAGCAGTTTATCCCTAGCGCCCTCCTACAATGAGCAGTTCTTC.

For this clone: With a much larger clone just one base away, this may be a read error. The rearrangement links TRBV13 to TRBJ2-2, with D unclear. The germline V gene has CDR1 PRHDT and CDR2 FYEKMQ (reference sequence). The CDR3 sequence is 11 residues long. V shed 1 base and J shed 6 bases, with 0 bases lying between them. The CDR3 sequence is CASSLAGELFF. The DNA of the CDR3 is TGTGCCAGCAGCTTAGCCGGGGAGCTGTTTTTT.

The V and J genes are TRBV9 and TRBJ2-7; 7 positions agree with TRBD1. This CDR3 has 17 amino acids. Germline V lookup: CDR1 SGDLS, CDR2 YYNGEE. The V and J ends lost 1 base and 2 bases, in that order; junction bases with no gene match: 12. The DNA of the CDR3 is TGTGCCAGCAGCGTAAGCCCGACAGGGCTCTCCCCCTACGAGCAGTACTTC. Its translation is CASSVSPTGLSPYEQYF.

This chain connects TRBV6-5 to TRBJ2-5, with D possibly TRBD1 on 6 matching bases. V was trimmed by 6 bases and J by 1 base, leaving 12 bases between them. CDR1 is MNHEY, CDR2 SVGAGI, per germline. The CDR3 covers 14 residues. The CDR3 spells CASRFGTLQETQYF. As DNA, the CDR3 is TGTGCCAGCAGGTTCGGGACACTCCAAGAGACCCAGTACTTC.

CDR3 sequence: CASSLASGGGYEQYF. For the CDR3, the DNA is TGTGCCAGCAGCTTGGCCTCGGGGGGAGGGTACGAGCAGTACTTC. The genes are TRBV5-4 and TRBJ2-7; TRBD2 matches 7 bases. The J segment lost 4 bases and the V segment lost 0 bases, leaving 7 bases of the junction unmatched. Germline CDR1 and CDR2: SGHNT and YYREEE (reference sequence). CDR3 length: 15 residues.

This clone was counted only a few times. The chain links TRBV7-2 to TRBJ2-2; D is ambiguous. The CDR3 contains 14 residues. Germline CDR1 SGHTA, CDR2 FQGNSA. Trimming removed 3 bases from V and 6 bases from J, with 11 bases in between. CDR3 region: CASSFRSSAGELFF. CDR3 DNA sequence: TGTGCCAGCAGCTTTAGGTCGAGCGCCGGGGAGCTGTTTTTT.

In its sample, this clone was seen a few times. The chain uses TRBV29-1 and TRBJ2-5; 7 bases agree with TRBD1. With V trimmed by 4 bases and J by 5 bases, 4 bases remained unmatched. Germline V gives CDR1 SQVTM, CDR2 ANQGSEA. This CDR3 is 12 amino acids long. Written as DNA, the CDR3 is TGCAGCGTTGTGGAGACAGGGGAGACCCAGTACTTC. This translates into CSVVETGETQYF.

The chain recombines TRBV4-3 with TRBJ2-3; 7 nucleotides line up with TRBD2. The J segment lost 2 bases and the V segment lost 5 bases, leaving 10 bases of the junction unmatched. Germline CDR1 LGHNA, CDR2 YSLEER. The CDR3 has 16 residues. The CDR3 DNA reads TGCGCCAGCAGCTTTTTCGCGGGAGCAGACACAGATACGCAGTATTTT. Translating gives CASSFFAGADTDTQYF.

The chain is built from TRBV9 and TRBJ1-1; D is perhaps TRBD1 (5 bases). The CDR3 covers 17 residues. Trimming pared 0 bases from V and 1 base from J, leaving 16 bases between. The germline CDR1 and CDR2 sequences are SGDLS and YYNGEE. The CDR3 coding sequence is TGTGCCAGCAGCGTAGGAGGCGGGGGAGCGGGGAACACTGAAGCTTTCTTT. Its translation is CASSVGGGGAGNTEAFF.

The chain combines TRBV11-3 with TRBJ2-1; unclear D gene. V was shortened by 1 base and J by 4 bases, with 8 bases between the two germline ends. Germline V lookup: CDR1 SGHNT, CDR2 YENEEA. The CDR3 consists of 14 residues. CDR3 sequence (DNA): TGTGCCAGCAGCTTAGCGGTGGGATACAATGAGCAGTTCTTC. Its translation: CASSLAVGYNEQFF.

In DNA, the CDR3 is TGTGCCAGCAGGGGGCCCGGACAGGACCAAGGGGGCTACACCTTC. Translated: CASRGPGQDQGGYTF. The J gene is TRBJ1-2, the V gene TRBV7-8; TRBD1 agrees at 7 bases. The CDR3 extends over 15 amino acids. Per germline, CDR1 SGHVS and CDR2 FQNEAQ. The junction had 15 bases not matched to a gene; V was cut back by 6 bases and J by 8 bases.

The count of this clone is one. J is TRBJ1-3 and V is TRBV28; D remains ambiguous. The CDR3 covers 12 residues. Germline V gives CDR1 MDHEN, CDR2 SYDVKM. V lost 1 base, J lost 3 bases, and 1 base lay in between. The CDR3 spells CASSLYGNTIYF. For the CDR3, the DNA is TGTGCCAGCAGTTTATATGGAAACACCATATATTTT.

The chain joins TRBV6-5 to TRBJ1-4, with 7 bases matching TRBD1. The CDR3 has 15 amino acids. V lost 1 base, J lost 10 bases, and 9 bases stayed unmatched. Per the germline V gene, CDR1 is MNHEY and CDR2 is SVGAGI. As DNA, the CDR3 is TGTGCCAGCAGTTACTTTCAGGGGGACGGTGGAAAACTGTTTTTT. The encoded protein is CASSYFQGDGGKLFF.

This chain's CDR3 is CASSKVPSRYNEQFF. The DNA for the CDR3 is TGTGCCAGCAGCAAAGTGCCTAGCCGCTACAATGAGCAGTTCTTC. The rearrangement links TRBV21-1 to TRBJ2-1; the D segment call TRBD2 is taken from the table without a DNA check. TRBV21-1 is deemed a pseudogene. The CDR3 is 15 amino acids.

The CDR3 nucleotides read TGCAGCGTTGAACGTTGGGGAAACATGAACACTGAAGCTTTCTTT. Translating it yields CSVERWGNMNTEAFF. This sequence joins TRBV29-1 and TRBJ1-1, with D uncertain. V shed 2 bases and J shed 0 bases, with 13 bases lying between them. CDR1 is SQVTM and CDR2 is ANQGSEA in the germline V gene. The CDR3 is 15 amino acids.

V and J are TRBV7-9 and TRBJ2-7; D unclear. In germline, CDR1 is SEHNR, CDR2 FQNEAQ (reference sequence). The CDR3 totals 15 residues. V lost 3 bases and J lost 2, with 14 bases in between. CDR3 residues: CASSLVSARPYEQYF. CDR3 sequence (DNA): TGTGCCAGCAGCTTGGTGTCAGCCCGCCCCTACGAGCAGTACTTC.

In its sample, this clone was seen a few times. The rearrangement uses TRBV27 and TRBJ2-7; 9 nucleotides match TRBD1. The germline CDR1 and CDR2 sequences are MNHEY and SMNVEV (reference sequence). The CDR3 extends over 15 amino acids. V dropped 4 bases and J dropped 5; count of bases not matched to a gene: 9. The CDR3 coding sequence is TGTGCCAGCAGTTCATGGACAGGGGCAGGCAACGAGCAGTACTTC. Its translation: CASSSWTGAGNEQYF.